Given below is one TCR beta chain in context. The antigen remains unidentified. One end of the junction fails to match germline, which may point to a read error. The data derive from a study of cytomegalovirus exposure and HLA in healthy donors. Background on the study: Of 300 to 450 genotyped donors, 65% to 85% clustered with self-reported Caucasian donors.

This CDR3 spans 16 amino acids. In germline, CDR1 is SEHNR, CDR2 FQNEAQ (reference sequence). Study conclusions and caveats: Most TCR beta V segments were productive about 87% or about 30% of the time in an earlier analysis. Under in vitro conditions, a few CMV-associated chains were confirmed as specific for CMV antigens. With further analysis later on, most CMV-associated TCR beta chains appeared HLA-restricted.

The PCR employed 60 Vbeta primers together with 13 Jbeta primers. Produced via immunoSEQ multiplex PCR; TCRdb's table is partial and in-frame only. The top ten clones hold about 1.7% of a sample with under 200,000 clones, roughly 80% of them seen once. The material sequenced was PBMCs. This sequence was found in a woman aged 18-29 years in good health and CMV-seronegative. The chain employs TRBV7-9 and TRBJ2-3; tentative D call: TRBD2 (6 bases). The CDR3 sequence is CSSSLMEGRMTDTQYF. The CDR3 coding sequence is TGTTCCAGCAGCTTAATGGAGGGGAGGATGACAGATACGCAGTATTTT.